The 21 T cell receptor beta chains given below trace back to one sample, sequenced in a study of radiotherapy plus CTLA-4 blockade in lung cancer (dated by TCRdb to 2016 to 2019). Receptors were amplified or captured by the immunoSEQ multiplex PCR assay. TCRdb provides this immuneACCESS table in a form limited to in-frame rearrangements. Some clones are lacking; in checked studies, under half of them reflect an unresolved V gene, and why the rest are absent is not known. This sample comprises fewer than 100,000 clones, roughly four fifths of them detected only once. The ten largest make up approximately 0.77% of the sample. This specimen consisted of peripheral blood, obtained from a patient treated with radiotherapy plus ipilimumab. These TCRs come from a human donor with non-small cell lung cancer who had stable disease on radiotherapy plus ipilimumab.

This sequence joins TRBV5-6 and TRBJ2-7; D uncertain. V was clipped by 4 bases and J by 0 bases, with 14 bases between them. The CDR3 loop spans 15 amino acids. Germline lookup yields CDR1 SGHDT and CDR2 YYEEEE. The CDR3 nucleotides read TGTGCCAGCAGCCTTCCTGGACGGAGCTCCTACGAGCAGTACTTC. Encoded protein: CASSLPGRSSYEQYF. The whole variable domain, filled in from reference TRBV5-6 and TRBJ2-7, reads DAGVTQSPTHLIKTRGQQVTLRCSPKSGHDTVSWYQQALGQGPQFIFQYYEEEERQRGNFPDRFSGHQFPNYSSELNVNALLLGDSALYLCASSLPGRSSYEQYFGPGTRLTVT.

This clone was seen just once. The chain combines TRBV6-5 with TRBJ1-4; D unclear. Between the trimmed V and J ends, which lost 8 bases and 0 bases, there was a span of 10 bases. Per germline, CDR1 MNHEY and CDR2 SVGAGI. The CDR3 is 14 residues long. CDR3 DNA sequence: TGTGCCAGCTCGACGCACGCAACTAATGAAAAACTGTTTTTT. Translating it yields CASSTHATNEKLFF.

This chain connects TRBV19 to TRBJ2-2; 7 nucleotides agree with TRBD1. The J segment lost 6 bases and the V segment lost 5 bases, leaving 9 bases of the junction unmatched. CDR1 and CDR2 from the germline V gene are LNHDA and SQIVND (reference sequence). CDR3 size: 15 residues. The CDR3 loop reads CASSRTTGMAGELFF. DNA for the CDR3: TGTGCCAGTAGTCGTACGACAGGGATGGCCGGGGAGCTGTTTTTT.

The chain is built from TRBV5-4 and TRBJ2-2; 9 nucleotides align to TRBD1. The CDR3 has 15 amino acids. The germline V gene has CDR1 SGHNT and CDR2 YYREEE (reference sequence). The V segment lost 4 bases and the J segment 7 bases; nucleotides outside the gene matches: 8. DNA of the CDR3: TGTGCCAGCAGCCGGGGACAGGGAGGGGTCGGGGAGCTGTTTTTT. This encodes CASSRGQGGVGELFF.

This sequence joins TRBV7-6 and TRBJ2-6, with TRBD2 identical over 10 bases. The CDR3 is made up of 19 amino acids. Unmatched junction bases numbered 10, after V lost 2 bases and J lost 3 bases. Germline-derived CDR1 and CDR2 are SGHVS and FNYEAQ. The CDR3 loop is CASSLMGLAGAGGANVLTF. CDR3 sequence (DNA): TGTGCCAGCAGCTTAATGGGGCTAGCGGGAGCTGGTGGGGCCAACGTCCTGACTTTC.

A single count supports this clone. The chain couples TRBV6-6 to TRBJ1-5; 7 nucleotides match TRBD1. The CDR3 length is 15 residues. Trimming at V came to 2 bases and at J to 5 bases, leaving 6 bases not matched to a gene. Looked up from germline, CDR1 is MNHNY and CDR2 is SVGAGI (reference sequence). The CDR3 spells CASSYEGGTDQPQHF. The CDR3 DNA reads TGTGCCAGCAGTTACGAAGGGGGCACGGATCAGCCCCAGCATTTT.

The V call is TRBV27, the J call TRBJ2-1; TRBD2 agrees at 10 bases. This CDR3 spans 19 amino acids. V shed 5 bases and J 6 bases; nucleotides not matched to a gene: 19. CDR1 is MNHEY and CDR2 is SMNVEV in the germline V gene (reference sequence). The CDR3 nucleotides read TGTGCCAGCAGTCCCCGCCCAGGGTCTAGCGGGAGTGGTCGCAATGAGCAGTTCTTC. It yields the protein CASSPRPGSSGSGRNEQFF.

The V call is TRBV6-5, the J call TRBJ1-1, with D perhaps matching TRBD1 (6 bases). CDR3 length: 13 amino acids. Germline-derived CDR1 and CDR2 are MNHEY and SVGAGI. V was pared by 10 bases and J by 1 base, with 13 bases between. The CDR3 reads CATGGHPNTEAFF. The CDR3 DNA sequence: TGTGCCACCGGGGGACACCCGAACACTGAAGCTTTCTTT.

Written as DNA, the CDR3 is TGTGCCAGTAGCGGAGACAGAAATAATTCACCCCTCCACTTT. It encodes CASSGDRNNSPLHF. V is TRBV19 and J is TRBJ1-6, with a tentative D call TRBD1 (5 bases). The CDR3 sequence is 14 residues long. Germline V CDR1 and CDR2: LNHDA, SQIVND (reference sequence). The ends were cut back, 6 bases at V and 5 bases at J, with 11 bases in the middle. The full variable domain, with the rest looked up from reference TRBV19 and TRBJ1-6, is DGGITQSPKYLFRKEGQNVTLSCEQNLNHDAMYWYRQDPGQGLRLIYYSQIVNDFQKGDIAEGYSVSREKKESFPLTVTSAQKNPTAFYLCASSGDRNNSPLHFGNGTRLTVT.

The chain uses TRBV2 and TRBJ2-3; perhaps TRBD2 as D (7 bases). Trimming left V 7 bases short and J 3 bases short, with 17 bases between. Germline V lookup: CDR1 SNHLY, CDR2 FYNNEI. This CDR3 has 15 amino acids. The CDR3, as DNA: TGTGCCAGCAAGCTTGAGGGGAGGGGGACAGATACGCAGTATTTT. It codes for CASKLEGRGTDTQYF.

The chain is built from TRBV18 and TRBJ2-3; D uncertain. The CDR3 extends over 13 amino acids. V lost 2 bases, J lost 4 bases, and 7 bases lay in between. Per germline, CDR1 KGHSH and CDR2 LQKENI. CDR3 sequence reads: CASSPDSPDTQYF. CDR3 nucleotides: TGTGCCAGCTCACCAGATAGCCCAGATACGCAGTATTTT.

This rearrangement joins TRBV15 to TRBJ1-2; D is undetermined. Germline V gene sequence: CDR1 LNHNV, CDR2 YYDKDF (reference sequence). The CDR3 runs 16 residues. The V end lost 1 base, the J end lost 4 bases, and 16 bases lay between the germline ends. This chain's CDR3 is CATSRGGVTRFYGYTF. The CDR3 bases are TGTGCCACCAGCAGAGGGGGAGTGACAAGATTCTATGGCTACACCTTC.

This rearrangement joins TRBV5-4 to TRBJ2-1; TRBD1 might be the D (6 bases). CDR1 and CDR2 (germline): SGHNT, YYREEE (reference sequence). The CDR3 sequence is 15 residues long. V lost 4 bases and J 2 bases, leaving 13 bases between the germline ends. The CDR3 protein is CASSPQGGTYNEQFF. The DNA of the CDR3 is TGTGCCAGCAGCCCACAGGGTGGGACCTACAATGAGCAGTTCTTC.

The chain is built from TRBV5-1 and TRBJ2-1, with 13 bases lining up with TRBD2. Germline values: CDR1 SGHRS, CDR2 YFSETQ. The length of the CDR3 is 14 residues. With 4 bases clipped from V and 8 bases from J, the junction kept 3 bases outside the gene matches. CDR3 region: CASSTSGGAYEQFF. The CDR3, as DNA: TGCGCCAGCAGCACTAGCGGGGGGGCGTATGAGCAGTTCTTC.

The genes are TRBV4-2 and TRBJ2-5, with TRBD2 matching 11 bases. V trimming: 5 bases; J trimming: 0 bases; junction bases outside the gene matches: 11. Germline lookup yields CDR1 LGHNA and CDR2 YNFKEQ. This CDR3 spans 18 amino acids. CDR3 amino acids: CASSYTGLAETYQETQYF. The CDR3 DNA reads TGTGCCAGCAGCTACACGGGACTAGCGGAAACGTACCAAGAGACCCAGTACTTC.

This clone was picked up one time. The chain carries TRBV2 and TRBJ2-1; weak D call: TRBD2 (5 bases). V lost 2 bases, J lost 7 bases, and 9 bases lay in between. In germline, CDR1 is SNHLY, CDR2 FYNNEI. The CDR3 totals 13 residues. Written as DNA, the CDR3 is TGTGCCAGCAGTGAATCTTGGGAGAATGAGCAGTTCTTC. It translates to CASSESWENEQFF.

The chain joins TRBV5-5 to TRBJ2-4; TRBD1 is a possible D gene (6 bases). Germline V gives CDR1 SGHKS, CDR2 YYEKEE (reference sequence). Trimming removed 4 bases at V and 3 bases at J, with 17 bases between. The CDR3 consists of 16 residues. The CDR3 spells CASSHTGFFDKNIQYF. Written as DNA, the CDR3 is TGTGCCAGCAGCCACACAGGGTTCTTTGACAAAAACATTCAGTACTTC.

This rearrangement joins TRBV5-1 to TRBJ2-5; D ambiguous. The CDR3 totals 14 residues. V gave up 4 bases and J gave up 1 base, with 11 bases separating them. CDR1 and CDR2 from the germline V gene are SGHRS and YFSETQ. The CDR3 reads CASSPGAFQETQYF. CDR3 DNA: TGCGCCAGCAGCCCGGGCGCATTCCAAGAGACCCAGTACTTC.

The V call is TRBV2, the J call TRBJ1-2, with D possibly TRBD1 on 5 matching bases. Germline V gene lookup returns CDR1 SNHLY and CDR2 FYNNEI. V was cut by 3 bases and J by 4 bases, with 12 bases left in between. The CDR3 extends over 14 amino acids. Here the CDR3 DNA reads TGTGCCAGCAGTGATGGTGACAGAAGCTATGGCTACACCTTC. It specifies CASSDGDRSYGYTF.

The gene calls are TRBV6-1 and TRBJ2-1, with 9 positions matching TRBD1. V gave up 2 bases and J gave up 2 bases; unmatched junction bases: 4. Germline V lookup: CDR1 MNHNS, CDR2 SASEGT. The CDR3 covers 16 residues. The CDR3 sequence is CASSERQGGTYNEQFF. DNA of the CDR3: TGTGCCAGCAGTGAACGACAGGGGGGGACCTACAATGAGCAGTTCTTC.

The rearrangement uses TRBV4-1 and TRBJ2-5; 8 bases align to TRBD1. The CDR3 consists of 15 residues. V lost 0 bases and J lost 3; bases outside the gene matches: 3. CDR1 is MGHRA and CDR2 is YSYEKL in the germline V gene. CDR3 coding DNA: TGCGCCAGCAGCCAAGACAGGACAGGGAAAGAGACCCAGTACTTC. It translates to CASSQDRTGKETQYF.